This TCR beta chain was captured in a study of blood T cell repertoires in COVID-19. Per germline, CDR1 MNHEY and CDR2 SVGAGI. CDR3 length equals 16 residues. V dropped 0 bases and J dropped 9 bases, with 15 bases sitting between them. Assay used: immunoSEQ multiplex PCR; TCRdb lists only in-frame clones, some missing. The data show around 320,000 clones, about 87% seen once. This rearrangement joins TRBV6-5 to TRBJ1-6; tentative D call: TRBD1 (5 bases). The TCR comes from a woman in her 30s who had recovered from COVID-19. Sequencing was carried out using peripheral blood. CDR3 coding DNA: TGTGCCAGCAGTTACTCCCAGGGTCTTGGGTTTTCACCCCTCCACTTT. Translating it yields CASSYSQGLGFSPLHF.